Shown below are 11 T cell receptor beta chains from a single sample sequenced in a study of blood T cell repertoires in COVID-19 (dated by TCRdb to the early 2020s). Library generation was performed with the immunoSEQ multiplex PCR assay. TCRdb took this table from immuneACCESS and kept in-frame rearrangements with V and J called. Such tables lack part of the clones; where checked against another copy, unresolved V genes explain under half of the gap, and the rest is unexplained. The sample table lists around 77,000 clones, 65% to 80% of them with a count of one. Around 27% of the sample comes from the top ten. Sequenced material: peripheral blood. Receptors originate from a woman older than 75 with active or convalescent COVID-19.

The CDR3 region is CATSIGGPQESGYTF. In nucleotides, the CDR3 is TGTGCCACCAGCATCGGGGGGCCTCAGGAGAGTGGCTACACCTTC. The chain employs TRBV15 and TRBJ1-2; tentative D call: TRBD1 (6 bases). The CDR3 consists of 15 residues. Germline values: CDR1 LNHNV, CDR2 YYDKDF (reference sequence). V was shortened by 4 bases and J by 7 bases, with 19 bases between the two germline ends.

This chain links TRBV6-1 with TRBJ1-2, with a weak D call TRBD1 (5 bases). Germline V gives CDR1 MNHNS, CDR2 SASEGT. CDR3 length equals 15 residues. V dropped 0 bases and J dropped 2 bases, with 10 bases sitting between them. DNA of the CDR3: TGTGCCAGCAGTGAAGCGTCAGGGAGGAACTATGGCTACACCTTC. Translation: CASSEASGRNYGYTF.

V gene TRBV5-5 combines with J gene TRBJ1-6; D might be TRBD1 (6 bases). Trimming cost V 4 bases and J 9 bases, with 23 bases left between them. CDR1 SGHKS and CDR2 YYEKEE come from the germline V gene (reference sequence). The CDR3 is 17 residues long. This chain's CDR3 is CASSRRSSGVDGSPLHF. The CDR3 DNA is TGTGCCAGCAGCCGCCGAAGCTCAGGGGTAGATGGTTCACCCCTCCACTTT.

Many counts were recorded for this clone. J is TRBJ2-7 and V is TRBV12-3 or TRBV12-4, with a tentative D call TRBD1 (5 bases). V was pared by 3 bases and J by 6 bases, with 9 bases between. This CDR3 contains 12 residues. Written as DNA, the CDR3 is TGTGCCAGCAGTTTTCAGGGTTCCGAGCAGTACTTC. As protein: CASSFQGSEQYF.

The rearrangement uses TRBV6-5 and TRBJ1-5; possible D gene TRBD1, 6 bases. V was clipped by 6 bases and J by 3 bases, with 12 bases between them. CDR3 length equals 14 residues. Looked up from germline, CDR1 is MNHEY and CDR2 is SVGAGI. The CDR3 spells CASRETGSNQPQHF. The CDR3 DNA reads TGTGCCAGCAGGGAGACAGGCTCCAATCAGCCCCAGCATTTT.

As for this clone: Within the sample, other DNA sequences also encode this same CDR3. The gene calls are TRBV5-1 and TRBJ1-2; 8 bases match TRBD1. V gave up 0 bases and J gave up 7 bases; unmatched junction bases: 5. The CDR3 length is 14 residues. Germline V gene data show CDR1 as SGHRS and CDR2 as YFSETQ. The CDR3 DNA reads TGCGCCAGCAGCTTGGCCGGGACAGGTGGTGGCTACACCTTC. Translating it yields CASSLAGTGGGYTF. Supplemented by reference TRBV5-1 and TRBJ1-2, the full variable domain reads KAGVTQTPRYLIKTRGQQVTLSCSPISGHRSVSWYQQTPGQGLQFLFEYFSETQRNKGNFPGRFSGRQFSNSRSEMNVSTLELGDSALYLCASSLAGTGGGYTFGSGTRLTVV.

The genes are TRBV19 and TRBJ1-1, with 10 bases matching TRBD1. With V trimmed by 6 bases and J by 3 bases, 7 bases remained unmatched. The germline V gene has CDR1 LNHDA and CDR2 SQIVND (reference sequence). The CDR3 has 15 residues. CDR3 DNA sequence: TGTGCCAGTAGCATCTCCGGGACAGGGGACACTGAAGCTTTCTTT. Its translation: CASSISGTGDTEAFF.

CDR3 sequence: CASSLRQVPYNEQFF. CDR3 sequence (DNA): TGTGCCAGCAGCCTAAGACAGGTACCCTACAATGAGCAGTTCTTC. The chain uses TRBV3-1 (or the pseudogene TRBV3-2) and TRBJ2-1; perhaps TRBD1 as D (6 bases). The germline CDR1 and CDR2 sequences are LGHDT and YNNKEL (reference sequence). The V gene lost 4 bases and the J gene lost 2 bases, with 12 bases spanning the gap. CDR3 length equals 15 residues.

This clone has just one count. One end of the junction does not line up with germline, which may come from a read error. The chain carries TRBV28 and TRBJ2-2; 7 bases agree with TRBD1. Looked up from germline, CDR1 is MDHEN and CDR2 is SYDVKM. CDR3 length: 15 residues. The CDR3 coding sequence is TGTGCCAGCACTTTAAAGGGGGCGATCGCCGGGGAGCTGTTTTTT. Protein sequence: CASTLKGAIAGELFF.

This sequence joins TRBV5-4 and TRBJ1-2, with D possibly TRBD1 on 5 matching bases. Germline V gene data show CDR1 as SGHNT and CDR2 as YYREEE (reference sequence). The length of the CDR3 is 14 residues. The V gene lost 5 bases and the J gene lost 6 bases, with 17 bases spanning the gap. The CDR3 loop reads CASSIWGEIDGYTF. The DNA for the CDR3 is TGTGCCAGCAGTATTTGGGGGGAGATTGATGGCTACACCTTC.

The sample holds a few counts of this clone. CDR3 protein: CASSQDSYNEQFF. CDR3 DNA sequence: TGCGCCAGCAGCCAAGATAGCTACAATGAGCAGTTCTTC. The chain is built from TRBV4-3 and TRBJ2-1; D gene unclear. Germline-derived CDR1 and CDR2 are LGHNA and YSLEER. The V end lost 0 bases, the J end lost 3 bases, and 3 bases lay between the germline ends. The CDR3 is 13 amino acids.